The source of this TCR beta chain is a study of CD8 T cells in Susac syndrome (dated by TCRdb to the late 2010s). With respect to the entire study: The study used repertoire sequencing to test whether antigen drove CD8+ T cell activation and differentiation in Susac syndrome. Broad study findings and their caveats: The number of individuals in the TCR sequencing and HLA analysis was acknowledged as relatively small.

On this clonotype: Its binding antigen is unknown. No per-base quality is available; no much larger clone lies one base away.

RNA was extracted with the RNeasy kit and about 0.5 to 1 ug was reverse transcribed using random hexamers. The immunoSEQ multiplex PCR assay, which covers 54 Vbeta and 13 Jbeta segments, was used to amplify TCR beta CDR3 regions. Bias from PCR amplification was corrected by using a synthetic template baseline for primer optimization and for computational correction. The authors' pipeline ran thus. Reads were annotated to V, D and J genes per IMGT and analyzed with immunoSEQ Analyzer, keeping only productive sequences. Clonality was calculated as one minus the Shannon entropy normalized by log2 of the number of productive unique sequences. For each patient and control, public and private clones were evaluated among the 100 most prevalent clones. Susac-specific clones were defined as absent from healthy and MS cohorts, roughly 1,100 published viral clones and other ImmuneACCESS disease sequences. The public reads were quality trimmed at Q25 with fastp and then assembled into clones with MiXCR by TCRdb, keeping productive beta chains. Rows are unified per CDR3 protein, each entry keeping the most common DNA and genes. The V and J calls shown here were made by TCRdb, not taken from the authors' results. The sample table lists 200,000 or so distinct CDR3 sequences, 95% of them with a count of one. The ten largest clones add up to approximately 0.09% of the sample.

Peripheral blood CD8+ and CD4+ T cells from healthy donors, Susac syndrome patients and multiple sclerosis patients were profiled using high-throughput TCR beta sequencing. The multiple sclerosis controls were treatment-naive patients who had stable or active relapsing-remitting disease and met the revised McDonald criteria. Bulk CD8+ and CD4+ T cells were purified by magnetic negative isolation, while CD8+ TEMRA cells were enriched using FACS. Blood was drawn into EDTA tubes, processed within 24 hours, and PBMCs were isolated by density gradient centrifugation. PBMCs intended for TCR sequencing were cryopreserved in liquid nitrogen and were subsequently thawed in a 37 degrees C water bath. A purity of at least 90% was achieved for sorted or isolated CD4+, CD8+ and CD8+ TEMRA cells. The sample consisted of CD4+ T cells from PBMCs. This sequence was found in a human donor with multiple sclerosis.

In nucleotides, the sequence is TGTGCCTGGGCCAACAGGAGGGAGCAGTACTTC. This codes for CAWANRREQYF. The sequence links TRBV30 to TRBJ2-7; the D segment may tentatively be TRBD1 or TRBD2, each giving 5 matched bases. Deletion took 5 bases off V and 7 bases off J, with a span of 12 bases between the germline ends. CDR1 and CDR2, looked up from the germline V gene (reference sequence), are GTSNPN and SVGIG. The CDR3 runs 11 residues from the cysteine to the phenylalanine. The CDR3 DNA has 33 bases and is translated from base 1.